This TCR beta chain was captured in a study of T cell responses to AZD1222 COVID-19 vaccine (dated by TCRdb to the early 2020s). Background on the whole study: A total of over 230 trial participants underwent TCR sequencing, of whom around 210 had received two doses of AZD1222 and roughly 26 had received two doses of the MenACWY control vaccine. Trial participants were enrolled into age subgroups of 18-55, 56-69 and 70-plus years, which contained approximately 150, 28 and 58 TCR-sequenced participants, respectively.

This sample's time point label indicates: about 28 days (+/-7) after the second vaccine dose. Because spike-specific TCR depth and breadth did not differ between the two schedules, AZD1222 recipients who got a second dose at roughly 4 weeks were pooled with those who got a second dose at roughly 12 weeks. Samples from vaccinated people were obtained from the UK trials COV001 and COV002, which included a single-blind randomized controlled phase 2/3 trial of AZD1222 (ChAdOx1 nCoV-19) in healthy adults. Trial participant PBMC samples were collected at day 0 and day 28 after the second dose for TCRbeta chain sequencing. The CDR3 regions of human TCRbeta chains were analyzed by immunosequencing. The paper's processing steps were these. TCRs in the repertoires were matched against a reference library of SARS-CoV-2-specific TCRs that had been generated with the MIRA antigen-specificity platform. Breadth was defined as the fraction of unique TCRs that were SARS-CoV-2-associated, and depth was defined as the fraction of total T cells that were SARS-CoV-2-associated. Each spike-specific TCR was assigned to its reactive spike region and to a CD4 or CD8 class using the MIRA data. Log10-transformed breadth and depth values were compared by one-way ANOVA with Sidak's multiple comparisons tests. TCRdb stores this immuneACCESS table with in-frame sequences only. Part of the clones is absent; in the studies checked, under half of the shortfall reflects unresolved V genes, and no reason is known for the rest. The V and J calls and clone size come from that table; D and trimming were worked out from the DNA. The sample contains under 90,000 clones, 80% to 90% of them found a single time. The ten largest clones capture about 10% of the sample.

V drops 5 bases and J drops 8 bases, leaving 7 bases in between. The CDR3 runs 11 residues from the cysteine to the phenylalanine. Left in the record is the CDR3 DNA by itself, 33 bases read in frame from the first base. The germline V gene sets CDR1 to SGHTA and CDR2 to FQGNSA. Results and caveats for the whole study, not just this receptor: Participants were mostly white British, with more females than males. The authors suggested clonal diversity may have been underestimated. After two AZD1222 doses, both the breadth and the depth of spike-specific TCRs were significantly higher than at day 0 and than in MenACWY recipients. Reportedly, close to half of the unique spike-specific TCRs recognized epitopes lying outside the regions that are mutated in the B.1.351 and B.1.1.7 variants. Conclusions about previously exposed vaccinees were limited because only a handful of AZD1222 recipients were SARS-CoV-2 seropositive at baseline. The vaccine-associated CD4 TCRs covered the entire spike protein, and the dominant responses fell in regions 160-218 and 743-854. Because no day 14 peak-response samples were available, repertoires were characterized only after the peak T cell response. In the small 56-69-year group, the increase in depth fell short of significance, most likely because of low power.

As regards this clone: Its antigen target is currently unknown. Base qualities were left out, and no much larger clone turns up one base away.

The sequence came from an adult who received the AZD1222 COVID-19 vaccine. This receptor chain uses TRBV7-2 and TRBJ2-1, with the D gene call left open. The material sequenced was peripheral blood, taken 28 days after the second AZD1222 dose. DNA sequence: TGTGCCAGCAGCCCTCTTCATGAGCAGTTCTTC. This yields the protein CASSPLHEQFF.